Presented here are 5 T cell receptor beta chains from one specimen sequenced in a study of T cell responses to AZD1222 COVID-19 vaccine. Here immunoSEQ multiplex PCR was the method, and the copy in TCRdb shows in-frame clones only, minus some. The table has 6,000 or so clones, more than 70% seen once. The material sequenced was peripheral blood, taken 28 days after the second AZD1222 dose. The receptors here all came from an adult who received the AZD1222 COVID-19 vaccine.

The rearrangement links TRBV28 to TRBJ2-5; 10 nucleotides match TRBD2. The CDR3 spans 18 residues. Germline loops: CDR1 MDHEN, CDR2 SYDVKM. V shed 5 bases and J 4 bases; nucleotides not matched to a gene: 16. CDR3 protein: CASSNREWSGRAIETQYF. The CDR3 DNA reads TGTGCCAGCAGTAACAGGGAATGGAGCGGGAGGGCCATAGAGACCCAGTACTTC.

The chain combines TRBV3-1 (or the pseudogene TRBV3-2) with TRBJ1-2; D is ambiguous. Trimming left V 6 bases short and J 7 bases short, with 3 bases between. Germline loops: CDR1 LGHDT, CDR2 YNNKEL (reference sequence). The CDR3 covers 9 residues. CDR3 sequence reads: CASRRGYTF. DNA of the CDR3: TGTGCCAGCAGGCGTGGCTACACCTTC.

In its sample, this clone was seen once. This chain joins TRBV7-2 and TRBJ2-2, with a tentative D call TRBD1 (5 bases). V lost 5 bases, J lost 4 bases, and 14 bases lay in between. CDR1 and CDR2 (germline): SGHTA, FQGNSA. This CDR3 comprises 15 residues. CDR3 in DNA: TGTGCCAGCAGCCGGAACGCAGGGTTCACCGGGGAGCTGTTTTTT. As protein: CASSRNAGFTGELFF.

This chain uses TRBV19 with TRBJ2-1, with TRBD2 identical over 8 bases. CDR1 is LNHDA, CDR2 SQIVND, per germline (reference sequence). Trimming cost V 5 bases and J 8 bases; bases outside gene matches: 8. CDR3 size: 14 residues. The CDR3 DNA sequence: TGTGCCAGTAGTCGAGCGGGAGCCCGTGATGAGCAGTTCTTC. Its protein is CASSRAGARDEQFF.

V usage is TRBV7-9 and J usage is TRBJ2-5; D is undetermined. V lost 1 base to trimming and J lost 5 bases, with 5 bases between them. Germline V gene sequence: CDR1 SEHNR, CDR2 FQNEAQ (reference sequence). This CDR3 is 12 amino acids long. As DNA, the CDR3 is TGTGCCAGCAGCTTAGGGCCTGAGACCCAGTACTTC. Translation: CASSLGPETQYF.